This T cell receptor (beta chain) was observed in a study of cytomegalovirus exposure and HLA in healthy donors. Study overall: Prior work identified around 120 million unique TCR beta sequences in 150 million to 200 million T cells. Study-wide results and caveats: Cytomegalovirus status was reportedly diagnosed by the classifier with high sensitivity and specificity. Relative to equally common others, HLA-associated TCR beta chains showed greater clonal expansion in a later analysis.

13 Jbeta primers and 60 Vbeta primers were used for the PCR. Produced via immunoSEQ multiplex PCR; TCRdb's table is partial and in-frame only. Of approximately 77,000 clones in the sample, around 66% are singletons; the top ten hold roughly 4.5%. Per the germline V gene, CDR1 is MGHRA and CDR2 is YSYEKL. The CDR3 has 12 residues. V lost 5 bases to trimming and J lost 11 bases, with 15 bases between them. In the case of this clone: Its antigen is unidentified.

This clonotype was sampled from a man aged 55 to 69 in good health and CMV-seropositive. Sequenced: PBMCs. The chain couples TRBV4-1 to TRBJ1-2; D not resolved. In DNA form, the CDR3 reads TGCGCCAGCAGCGATGAGCGGCCTGAGTACACCTTC. It encodes CASSDERPEYTF.